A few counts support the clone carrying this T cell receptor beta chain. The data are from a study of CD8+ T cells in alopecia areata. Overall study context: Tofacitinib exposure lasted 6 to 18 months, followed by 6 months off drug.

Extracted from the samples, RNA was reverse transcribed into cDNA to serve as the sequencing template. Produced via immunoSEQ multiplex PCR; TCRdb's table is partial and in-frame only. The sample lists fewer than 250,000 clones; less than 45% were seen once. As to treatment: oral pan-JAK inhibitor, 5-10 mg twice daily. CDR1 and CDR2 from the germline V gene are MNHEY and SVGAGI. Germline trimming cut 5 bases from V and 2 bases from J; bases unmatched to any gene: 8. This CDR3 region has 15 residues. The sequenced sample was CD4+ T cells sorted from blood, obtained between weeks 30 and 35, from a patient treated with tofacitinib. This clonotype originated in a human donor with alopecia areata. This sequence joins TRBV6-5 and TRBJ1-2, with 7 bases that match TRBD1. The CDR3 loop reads CASSPQGDLNYGYTF. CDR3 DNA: TGTGCCAGCAGTCCCCAGGGGGACCTCAACTATGGCTACACCTTC.